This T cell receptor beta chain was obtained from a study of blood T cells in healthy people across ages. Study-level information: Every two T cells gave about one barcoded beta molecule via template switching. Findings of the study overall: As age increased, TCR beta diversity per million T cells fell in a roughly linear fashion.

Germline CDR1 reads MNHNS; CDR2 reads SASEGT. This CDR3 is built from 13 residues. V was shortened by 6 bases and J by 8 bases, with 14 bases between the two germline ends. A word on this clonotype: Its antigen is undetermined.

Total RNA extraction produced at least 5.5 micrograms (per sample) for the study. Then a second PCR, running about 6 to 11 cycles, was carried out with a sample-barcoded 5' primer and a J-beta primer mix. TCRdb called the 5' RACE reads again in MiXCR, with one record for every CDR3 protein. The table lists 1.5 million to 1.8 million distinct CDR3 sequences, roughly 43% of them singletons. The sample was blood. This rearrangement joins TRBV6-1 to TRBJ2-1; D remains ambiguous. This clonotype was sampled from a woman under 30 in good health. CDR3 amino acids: CASRDGNADEQFF. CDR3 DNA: TGTGCCAGCAGAGACGGAAACGCGGATGAGCAGTTCTTC.